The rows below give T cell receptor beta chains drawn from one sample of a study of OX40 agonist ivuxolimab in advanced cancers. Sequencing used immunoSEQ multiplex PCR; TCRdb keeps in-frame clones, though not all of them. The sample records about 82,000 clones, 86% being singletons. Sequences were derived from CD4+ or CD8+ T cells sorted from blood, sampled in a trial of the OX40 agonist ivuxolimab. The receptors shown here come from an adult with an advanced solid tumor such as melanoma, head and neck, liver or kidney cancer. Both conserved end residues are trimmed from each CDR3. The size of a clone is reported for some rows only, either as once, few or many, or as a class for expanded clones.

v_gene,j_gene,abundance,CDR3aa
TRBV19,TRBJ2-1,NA,ASRGGLEQF
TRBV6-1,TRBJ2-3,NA,ASSASTSGKADTQY
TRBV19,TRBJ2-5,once,ASSIGLAGGRKETQY
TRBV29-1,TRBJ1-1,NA,SSLWMNTEAF
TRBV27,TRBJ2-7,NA,ASSRTGEAYEQY
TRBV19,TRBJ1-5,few,ASSIKASWNQPQH
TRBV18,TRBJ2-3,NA,ASSRTGLTDTQY
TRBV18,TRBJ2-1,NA,ASSPAGGKVWF
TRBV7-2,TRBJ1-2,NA,ASSLALTASRYGYT
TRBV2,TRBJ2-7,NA,ASSSDYSYEQY
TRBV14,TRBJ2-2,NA,ASSQPTGYGGELF
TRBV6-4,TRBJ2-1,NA,ASSREFTYNEQF
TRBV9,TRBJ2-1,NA,ASSFGTGINEQF
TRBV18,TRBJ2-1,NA,ASSPPGLAGEQF
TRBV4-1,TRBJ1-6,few,ASSQDYTPDAYNSPLH
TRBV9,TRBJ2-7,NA,ASSAGGRGSYEQY
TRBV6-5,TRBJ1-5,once,ASKRTGGSNQPQH
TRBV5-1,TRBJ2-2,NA,ASSTASGGLANTGELF